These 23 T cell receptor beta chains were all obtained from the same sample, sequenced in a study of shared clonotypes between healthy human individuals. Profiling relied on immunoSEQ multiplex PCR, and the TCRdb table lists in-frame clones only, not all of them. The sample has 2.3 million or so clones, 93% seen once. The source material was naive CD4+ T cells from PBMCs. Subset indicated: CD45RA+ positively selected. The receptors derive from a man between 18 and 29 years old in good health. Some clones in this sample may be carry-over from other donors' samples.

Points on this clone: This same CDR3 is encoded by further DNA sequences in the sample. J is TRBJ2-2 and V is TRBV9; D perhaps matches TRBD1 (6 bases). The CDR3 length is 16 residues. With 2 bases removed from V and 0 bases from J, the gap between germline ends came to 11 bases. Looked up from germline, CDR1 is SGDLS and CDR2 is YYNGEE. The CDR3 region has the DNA TGTGCCAGCAGCGTGGTCGGGACAACGAACACCGGGGAGCTGTTTTTT. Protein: CASSVVGTTNTGELFF.

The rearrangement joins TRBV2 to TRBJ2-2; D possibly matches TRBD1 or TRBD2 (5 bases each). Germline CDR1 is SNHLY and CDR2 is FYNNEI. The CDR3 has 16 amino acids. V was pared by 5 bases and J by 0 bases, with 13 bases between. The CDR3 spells CASSQNGASNTGELFF. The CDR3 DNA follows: TGTGCCAGCAGTCAAAACGGGGCGTCGAACACCGGGGAGCTGTTTTTT.

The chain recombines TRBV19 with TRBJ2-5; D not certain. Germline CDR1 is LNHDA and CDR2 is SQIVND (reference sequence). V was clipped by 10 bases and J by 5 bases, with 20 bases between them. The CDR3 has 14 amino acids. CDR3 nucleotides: TGTGCCACTAAAATATCACGGTCCGGGGAGACCCAGTACTTC. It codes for CATKISRSGETQYF.

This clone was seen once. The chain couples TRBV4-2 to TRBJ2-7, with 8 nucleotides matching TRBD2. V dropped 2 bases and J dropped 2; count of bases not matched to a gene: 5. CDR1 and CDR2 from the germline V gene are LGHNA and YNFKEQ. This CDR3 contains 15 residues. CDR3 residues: CASSQTSGQPYEQYF. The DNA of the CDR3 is TGTGCCAGCAGCCAAACTAGCGGACAACCCTACGAGCAGTACTTC.

The CDR3 DNA sequence: TGTGCCAGCTCACGGGGAATCGGCAGTGGCTCCTACGAGCAGTACTTC. As protein: CASSRGIGSGSYEQYF. The rearrangement joins TRBV18 to TRBJ2-7; no definite D call. CDR3 length: 16 residues. The germline gives CDR1 KGHSH, CDR2 LQKENI. V was clipped by 4 bases and J by 0 bases, with 16 bases between them.

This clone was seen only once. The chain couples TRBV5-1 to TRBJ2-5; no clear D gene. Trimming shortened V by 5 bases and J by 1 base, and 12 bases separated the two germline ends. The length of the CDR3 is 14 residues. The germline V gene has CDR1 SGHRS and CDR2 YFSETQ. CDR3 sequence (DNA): TGCGCCAGCAGTGTACGAAGTTTCCAAGAGACCCAGTACTTC. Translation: CASSVRSFQETQYF.

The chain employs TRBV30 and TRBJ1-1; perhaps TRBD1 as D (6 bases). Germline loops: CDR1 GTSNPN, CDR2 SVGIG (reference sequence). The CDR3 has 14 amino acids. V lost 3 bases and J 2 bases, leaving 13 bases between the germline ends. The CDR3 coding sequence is TGTGCCTGGAGGGCCAGGGGTCGAAACACTGAAGCTTTCTTT. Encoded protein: CAWRARGRNTEAFF. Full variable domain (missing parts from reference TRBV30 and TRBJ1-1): SQTIHQWPATLVQPVGSPLSLECTVEGTSNPNLYWYRQAAGRGLQLLFYSVGIGQISSEVPQNLSASRPQDRQFILSSKKLLLSDSGFYLCAWRARGRNTEAFFGQGTRLTVV.

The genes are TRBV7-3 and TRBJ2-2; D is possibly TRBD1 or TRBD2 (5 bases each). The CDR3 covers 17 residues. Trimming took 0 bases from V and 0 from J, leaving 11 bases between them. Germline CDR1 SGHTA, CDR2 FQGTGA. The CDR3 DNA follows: TGTGCCAGCAGCTTAACTAGTGGGGGACCGAACACCGGGGAGCTGTTTTTT. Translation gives CASSLTSGGPNTGELFF.

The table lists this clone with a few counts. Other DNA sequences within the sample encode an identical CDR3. The CDR3 nucleotides read TGTGCCAGCAGCTTAGGGGGACAGAGCACAGATACGCAGTATTTT. Protein: CASSLGGQSTDTQYF. The chain links TRBV7-3 to TRBJ2-3, with 7 bases fitting TRBD1. The CDR3 covers 15 residues. V shed 2 bases and J 0 bases; nucleotides not matched to a gene: 2. The V gene's germline CDR1 is SGHTA and CDR2 FQGTGA.

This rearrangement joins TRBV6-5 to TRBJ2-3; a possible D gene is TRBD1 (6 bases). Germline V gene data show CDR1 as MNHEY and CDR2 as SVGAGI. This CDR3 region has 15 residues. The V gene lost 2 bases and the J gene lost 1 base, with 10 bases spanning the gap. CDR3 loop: CASSYTGQRTDTQYF. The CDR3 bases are TGTGCCAGCAGTTACACCGGACAGCGCACAGATACGCAGTATTTT.

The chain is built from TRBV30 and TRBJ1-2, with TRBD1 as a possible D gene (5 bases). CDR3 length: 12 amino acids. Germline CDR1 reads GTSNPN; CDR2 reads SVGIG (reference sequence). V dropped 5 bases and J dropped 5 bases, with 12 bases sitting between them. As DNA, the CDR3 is TGTGCCTGGGTCCAGGGTTTGTATGGCTACACCTTC. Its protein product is CAWVQGLYGYTF.

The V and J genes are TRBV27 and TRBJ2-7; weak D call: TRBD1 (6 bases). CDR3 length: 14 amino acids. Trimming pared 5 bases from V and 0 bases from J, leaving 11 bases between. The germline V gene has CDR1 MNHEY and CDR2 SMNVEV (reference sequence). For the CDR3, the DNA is TGTGCCAGCAGTCGGACAGTTAGCTCCTACGAGCAGTACTTC. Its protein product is CASSRTVSSYEQYF.

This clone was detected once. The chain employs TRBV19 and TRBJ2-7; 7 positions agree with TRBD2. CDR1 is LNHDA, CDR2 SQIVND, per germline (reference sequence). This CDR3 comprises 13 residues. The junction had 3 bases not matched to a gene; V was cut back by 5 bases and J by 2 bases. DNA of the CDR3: TGTGCCAGTAGTGCCCGGGAGGCCTACGAGCAGTACTTC. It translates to CASSAREAYEQYF. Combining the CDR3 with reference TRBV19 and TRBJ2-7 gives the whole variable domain DGGITQSPKYLFRKEGQNVTLSCEQNLNHDAMYWYRQDPGQGLRLIYYSQIVNDFQKGDIAEGYSVSREKKESFPLTVTSAQKNPTAFYLCASSAREAYEQYFGPGTRLTVT.

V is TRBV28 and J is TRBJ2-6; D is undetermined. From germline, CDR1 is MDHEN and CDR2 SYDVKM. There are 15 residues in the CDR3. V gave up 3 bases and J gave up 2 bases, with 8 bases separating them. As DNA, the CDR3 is TGTGCCAGCAGTTTTGGCGTGACTGGGGCCAACGTCCTGACTTTC. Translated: CASSFGVTGANVLTF.

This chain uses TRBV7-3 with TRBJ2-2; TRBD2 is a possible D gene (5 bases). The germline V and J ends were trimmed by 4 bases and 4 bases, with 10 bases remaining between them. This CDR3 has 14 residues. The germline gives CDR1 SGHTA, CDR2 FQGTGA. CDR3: CASSSGLFTGELFF. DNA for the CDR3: TGTGCCAGCAGCTCCGGACTCTTCACCGGGGAGCTGTTTTTT. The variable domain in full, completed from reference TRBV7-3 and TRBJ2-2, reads GAGVSQTPSNKVTEKGKYVELRCDPISGHTALYWYRQSLGQGPEFLIYFQGTGAADDSGLPNDRFFAVRPEGSVSTLKIQRTERGDSAVYLCASSSGLFTGELFFGEGSRLTVL.

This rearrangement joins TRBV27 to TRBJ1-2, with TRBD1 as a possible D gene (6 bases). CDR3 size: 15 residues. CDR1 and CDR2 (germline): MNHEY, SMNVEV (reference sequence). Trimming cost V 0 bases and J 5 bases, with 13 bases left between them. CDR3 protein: CASSLSGGEPYGYTF. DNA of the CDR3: TGTGCCAGCAGTTTATCAGGGGGAGAGCCTTATGGCTACACCTTC.

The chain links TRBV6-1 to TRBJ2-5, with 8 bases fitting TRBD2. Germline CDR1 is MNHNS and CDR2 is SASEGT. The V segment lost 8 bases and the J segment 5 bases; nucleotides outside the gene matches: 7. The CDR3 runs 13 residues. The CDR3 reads CASGAREGETQYF. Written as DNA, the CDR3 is TGTGCCAGCGGAGCCCGGGAGGGGGAGACCCAGTACTTC.

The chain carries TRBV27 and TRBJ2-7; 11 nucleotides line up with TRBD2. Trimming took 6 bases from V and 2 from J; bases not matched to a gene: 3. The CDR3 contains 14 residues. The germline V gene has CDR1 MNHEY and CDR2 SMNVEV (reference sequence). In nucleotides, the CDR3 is TGTGCCAGCAGCGTAGCGGGAGGGACCTACGAGCAGTACTTC. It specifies CASSVAGGTYEQYF.

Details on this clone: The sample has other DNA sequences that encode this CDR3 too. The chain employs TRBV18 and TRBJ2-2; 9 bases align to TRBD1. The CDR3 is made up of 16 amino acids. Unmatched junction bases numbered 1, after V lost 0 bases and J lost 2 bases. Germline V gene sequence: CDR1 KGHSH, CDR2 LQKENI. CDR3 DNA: TGTGCCAGCTCACCACCGGACAGGGGTAACACCGGGGAGCTGTTTTTT. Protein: CASSPPDRGNTGELFF.

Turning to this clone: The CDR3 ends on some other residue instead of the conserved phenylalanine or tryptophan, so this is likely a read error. CDR3 sequence: CASSPGTGRNQPQHL. The CDR3 DNA sequence: TGTGCCAGTAGCCCAGGGACAGGGCGGAATCAGCCCCAGCATCTT. The chain combines TRBV19 with TRBJ1-5; 9 nucleotides agree with TRBD1. The CDR3 is 15 amino acids. Germline assignment: CDR1 LNHDA and CDR2 SQIVND (reference sequence). Germline trimming cut 6 bases from V and 4 bases from J; bases unmatched to any gene: 7.

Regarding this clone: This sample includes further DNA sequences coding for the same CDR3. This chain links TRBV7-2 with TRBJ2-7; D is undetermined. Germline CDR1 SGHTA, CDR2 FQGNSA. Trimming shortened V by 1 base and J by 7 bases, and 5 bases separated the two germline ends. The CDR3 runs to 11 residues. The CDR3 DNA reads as TGTGCCAGCAGCTTAGTCTTAGAGCAGTACTTC. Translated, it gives CASSLVLEQYF.

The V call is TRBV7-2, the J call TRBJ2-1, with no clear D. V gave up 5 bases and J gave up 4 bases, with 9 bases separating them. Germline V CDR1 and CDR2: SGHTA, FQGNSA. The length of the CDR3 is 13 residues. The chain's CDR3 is CASSPRIYNEQFF. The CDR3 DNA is TGTGCCAGCAGCCCCCGGATATACAATGAGCAGTTCTTC.

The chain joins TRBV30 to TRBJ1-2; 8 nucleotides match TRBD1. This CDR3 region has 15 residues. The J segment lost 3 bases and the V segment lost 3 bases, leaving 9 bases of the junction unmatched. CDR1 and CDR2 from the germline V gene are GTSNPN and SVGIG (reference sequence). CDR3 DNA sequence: TGTGCCTGGAGACCGACAGGGGAGAGGCACTATGGCTACACCTTC. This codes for CAWRPTGERHYGYTF.